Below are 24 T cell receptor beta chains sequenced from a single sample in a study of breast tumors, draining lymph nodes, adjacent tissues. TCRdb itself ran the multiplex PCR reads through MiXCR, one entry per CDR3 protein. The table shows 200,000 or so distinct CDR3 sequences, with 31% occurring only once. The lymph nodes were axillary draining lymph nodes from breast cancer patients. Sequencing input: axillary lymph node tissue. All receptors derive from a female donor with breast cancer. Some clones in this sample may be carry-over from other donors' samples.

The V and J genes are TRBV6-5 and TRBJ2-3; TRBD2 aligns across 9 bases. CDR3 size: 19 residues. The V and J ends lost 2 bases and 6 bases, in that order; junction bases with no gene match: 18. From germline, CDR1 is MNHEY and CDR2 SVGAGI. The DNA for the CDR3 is TGTGCCAGCAGTTACCTCGACGCGGGGGGGGACGATCCCCGCGATACGCAGTATTTT. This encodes CASSYLDAGGDDPRDTQYF.

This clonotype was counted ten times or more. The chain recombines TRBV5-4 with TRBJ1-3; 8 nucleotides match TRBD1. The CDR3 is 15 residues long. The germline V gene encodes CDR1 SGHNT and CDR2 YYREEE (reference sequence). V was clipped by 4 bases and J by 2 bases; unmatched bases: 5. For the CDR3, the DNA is TGTGCCAGCAGCCCGAGGACAGGGCCTGGAAACACCATATATTTT. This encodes CASSPRTGPGNTIYF.

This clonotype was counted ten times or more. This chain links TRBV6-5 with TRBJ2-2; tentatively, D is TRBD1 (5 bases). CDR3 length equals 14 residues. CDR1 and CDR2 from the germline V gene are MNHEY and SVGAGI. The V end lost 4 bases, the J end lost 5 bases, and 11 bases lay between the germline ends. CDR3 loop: CASSFRTPTGELFF. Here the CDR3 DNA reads TGTGCCAGCAGTTTCCGGACACCAACCGGGGAGCTGTTTTTT.

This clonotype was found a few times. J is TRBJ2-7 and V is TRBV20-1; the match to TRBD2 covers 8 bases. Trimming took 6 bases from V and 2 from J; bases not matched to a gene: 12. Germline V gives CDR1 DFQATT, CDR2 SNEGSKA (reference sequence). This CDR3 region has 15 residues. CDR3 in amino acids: CSAPNREGQTYEQYF. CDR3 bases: TGCAGTGCGCCAAATCGGGAGGGACAAACCTACGAGCAGTACTTC.

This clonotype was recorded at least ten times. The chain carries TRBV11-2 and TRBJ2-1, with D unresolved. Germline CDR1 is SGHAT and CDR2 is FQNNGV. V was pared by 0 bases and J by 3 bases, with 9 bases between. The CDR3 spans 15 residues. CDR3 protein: CASSLDSKGYNEQFF. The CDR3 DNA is TGTGCCAGCAGCTTAGATAGCAAGGGCTACAATGAGCAGTTCTTC.

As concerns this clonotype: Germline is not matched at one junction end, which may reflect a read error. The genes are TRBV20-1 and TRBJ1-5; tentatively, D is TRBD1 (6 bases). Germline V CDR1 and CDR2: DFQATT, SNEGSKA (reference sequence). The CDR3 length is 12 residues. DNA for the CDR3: TGCAGTGCTCACCCCAGGGGTCAGCCCCCGCATTTT. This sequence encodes CSAHPRGQPPHF.

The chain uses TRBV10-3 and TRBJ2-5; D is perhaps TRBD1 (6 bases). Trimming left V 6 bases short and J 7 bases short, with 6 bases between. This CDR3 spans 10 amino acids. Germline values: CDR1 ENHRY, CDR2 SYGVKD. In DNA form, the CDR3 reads TGTGCCATCAGGGACAGGACCCAGTACTTC. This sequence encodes CAIRDRTQYF.

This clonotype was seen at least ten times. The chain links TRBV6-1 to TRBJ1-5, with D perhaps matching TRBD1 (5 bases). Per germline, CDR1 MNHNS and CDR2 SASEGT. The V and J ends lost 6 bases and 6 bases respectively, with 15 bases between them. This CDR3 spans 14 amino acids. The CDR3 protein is CASRLGVAGQPQHF. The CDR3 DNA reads TGTGCCAGCAGGTTAGGGGTGGCGGGTCAGCCCCAGCATTTT.

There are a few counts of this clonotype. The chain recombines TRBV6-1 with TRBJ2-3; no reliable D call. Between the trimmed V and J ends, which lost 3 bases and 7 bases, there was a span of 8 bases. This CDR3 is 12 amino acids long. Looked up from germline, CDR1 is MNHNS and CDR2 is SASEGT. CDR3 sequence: CASSDVVYTQYF. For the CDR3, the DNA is TGTGCCAGCAGTGACGTTGTTTATACGCAGTATTTT.

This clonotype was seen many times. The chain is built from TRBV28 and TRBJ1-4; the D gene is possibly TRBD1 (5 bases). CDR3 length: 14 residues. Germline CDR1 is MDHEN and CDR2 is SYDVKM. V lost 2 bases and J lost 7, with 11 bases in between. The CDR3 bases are TGTGCCAGCAGTTTAGGGGGACTAGGTGAAAAACTGTTTTTT. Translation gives CASSLGGLGEKLFF.

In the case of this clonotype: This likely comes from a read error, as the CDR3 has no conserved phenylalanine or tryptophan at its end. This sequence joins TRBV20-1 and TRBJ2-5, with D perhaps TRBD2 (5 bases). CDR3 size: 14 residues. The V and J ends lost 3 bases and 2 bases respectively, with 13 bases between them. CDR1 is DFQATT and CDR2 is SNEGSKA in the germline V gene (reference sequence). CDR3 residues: CSASRGPFQETQYS. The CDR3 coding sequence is TGCAGTGCTAGTAGAGGGCCCTTTCAAGAGACCCAGTACTCC.

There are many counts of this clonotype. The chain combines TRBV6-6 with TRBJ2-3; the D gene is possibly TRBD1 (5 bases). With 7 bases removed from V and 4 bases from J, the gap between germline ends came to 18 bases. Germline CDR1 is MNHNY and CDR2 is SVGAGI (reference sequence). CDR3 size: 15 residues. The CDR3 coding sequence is TGTGCCAGCAAAACCACAGGCTCGGCCCCAGATACGCAGTATTTT. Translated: CASKTTGSAPDTQYF.

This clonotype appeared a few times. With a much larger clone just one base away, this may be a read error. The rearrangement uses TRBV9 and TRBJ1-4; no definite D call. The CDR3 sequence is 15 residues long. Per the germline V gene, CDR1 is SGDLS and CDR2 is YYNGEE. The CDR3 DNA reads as TGTGCCAGCAGCGTAGGCGGGTCAACTAGTGAAAAACTGTTTTTT. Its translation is CASSVGGSTSEKLFF.

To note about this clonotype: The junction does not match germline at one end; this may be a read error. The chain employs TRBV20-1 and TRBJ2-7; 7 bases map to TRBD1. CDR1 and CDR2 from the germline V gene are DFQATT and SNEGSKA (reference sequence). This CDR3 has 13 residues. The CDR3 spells CSATRQGTGELYF. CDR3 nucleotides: TGCAGTGCTACTCGACAGGGAACCGGGGAGCTGTACTTC.

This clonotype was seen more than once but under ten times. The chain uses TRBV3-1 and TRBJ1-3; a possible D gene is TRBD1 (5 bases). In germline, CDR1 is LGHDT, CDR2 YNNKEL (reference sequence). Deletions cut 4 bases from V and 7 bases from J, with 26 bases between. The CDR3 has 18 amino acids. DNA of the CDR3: TGTGCCAGCAGCCCCCGCTACTACAGGTCCTCCCAGTGGAACACCATATATTTT. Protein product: CASSPRYYRSSQWNTIYF. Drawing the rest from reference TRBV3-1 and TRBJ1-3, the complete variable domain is DTAVSQTPKYLVTQMGNDKSIKCEQNLGHDTMYWYKQDSKKFLKIMFSYNNKELIINETVPNRFSPKSPDKAHLNLHINSLELGDSAVYFCASSPRYYRSSQWNTIYFGEGSWLTVV.

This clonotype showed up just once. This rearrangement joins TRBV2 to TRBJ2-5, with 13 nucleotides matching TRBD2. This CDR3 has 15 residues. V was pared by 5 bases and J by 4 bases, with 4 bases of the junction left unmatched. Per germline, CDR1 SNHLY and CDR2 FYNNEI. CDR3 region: CASSTSGREGETQYF. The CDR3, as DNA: TGTGCCAGCAGTACTAGCGGGAGGGAAGGAGAGACCCAGTACTTC.

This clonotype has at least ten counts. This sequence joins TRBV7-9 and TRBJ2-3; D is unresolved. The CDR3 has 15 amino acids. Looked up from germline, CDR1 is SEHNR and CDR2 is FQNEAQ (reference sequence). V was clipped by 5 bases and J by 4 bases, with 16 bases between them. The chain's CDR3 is CASSVGLVAPDTQYF. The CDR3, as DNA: TGTGCCAGCAGCGTGGGTTTGGTAGCCCCAGATACGCAGTATTTT.

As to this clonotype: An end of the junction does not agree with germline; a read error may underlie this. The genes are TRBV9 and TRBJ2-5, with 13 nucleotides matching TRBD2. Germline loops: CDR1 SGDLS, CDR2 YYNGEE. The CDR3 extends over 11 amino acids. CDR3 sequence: CASSNGTSGDF. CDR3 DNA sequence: TGTGCCAGCAGTAACGGGACTAGCGGGGATTTC.

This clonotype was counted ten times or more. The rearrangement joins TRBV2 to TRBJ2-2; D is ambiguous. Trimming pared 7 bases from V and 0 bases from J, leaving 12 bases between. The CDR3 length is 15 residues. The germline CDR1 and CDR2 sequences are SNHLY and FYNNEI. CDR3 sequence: CASKGSTTNTGELFF. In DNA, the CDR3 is TGTGCCAGCAAAGGGTCGACAACGAACACCGGGGAGCTGTTTTTT.

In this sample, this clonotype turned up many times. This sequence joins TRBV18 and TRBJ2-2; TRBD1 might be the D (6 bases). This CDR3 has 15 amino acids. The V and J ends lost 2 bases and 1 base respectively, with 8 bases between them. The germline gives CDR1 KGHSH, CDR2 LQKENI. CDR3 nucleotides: TGTGCCAGCTCACCAGGGACACAGAACACCGGGGAGCTGTTTTTT. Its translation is CASSPGTQNTGELFF.

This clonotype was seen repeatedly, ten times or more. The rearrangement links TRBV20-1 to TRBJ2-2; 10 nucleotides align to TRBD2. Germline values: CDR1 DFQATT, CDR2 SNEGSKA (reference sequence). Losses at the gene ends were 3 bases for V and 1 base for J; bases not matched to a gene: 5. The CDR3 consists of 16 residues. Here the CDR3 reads CSASRTSGENTGELFF. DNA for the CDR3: TGCAGTGCTAGCCGGACTAGCGGTGAGAACACCGGGGAGCTGTTTTTT.

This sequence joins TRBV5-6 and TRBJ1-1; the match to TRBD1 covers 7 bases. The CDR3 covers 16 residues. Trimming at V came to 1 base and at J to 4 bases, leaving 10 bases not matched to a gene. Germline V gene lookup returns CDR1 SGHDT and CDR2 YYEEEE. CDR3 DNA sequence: TGTGCCAGCAGCTTGTTGGGACAGACCACGGGCACTGAAGCTTTCTTT. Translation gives CASSLLGQTTGTEAFF.

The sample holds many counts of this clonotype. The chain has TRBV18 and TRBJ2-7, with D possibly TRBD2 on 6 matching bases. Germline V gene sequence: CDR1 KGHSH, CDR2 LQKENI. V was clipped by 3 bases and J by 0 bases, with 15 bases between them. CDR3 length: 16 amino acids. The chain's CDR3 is CASSPLASQSSYEQYF. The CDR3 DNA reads TGTGCCAGCTCACCGCTAGCGTCCCAGTCCTCCTACGAGCAGTACTTC.

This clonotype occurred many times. The CDR3 coding sequence is TGTGCCAGCAGCGAGGGGGGTTACGAGCAGTACTTC. Its protein is CASSEGGYEQYF. The chain is built from TRBV2 and TRBJ2-7; D is tentatively TRBD1 or TRBD2 (6 bases each). Germline V gene lookup returns CDR1 SNHLY and CDR2 FYNNEI. Deletions cut 6 bases from V and 4 bases from J, with 10 bases between. The CDR3 length is 12 residues. The entire variable domain, with the rest obtained from reference TRBV2 and TRBJ2-7, is as follows: EPEVTQTPSHQVTQMGQEVILRCVPISNHLYFYWYRQILGQKVEFLVSFYNNEISEKSEIFDDQFSVERPDGSNFTLKIRSTKLEDSAMYFCASSEGGYEQYFGPGTRLTVT.